This T cell receptor beta chain came from a study of blood T cell repertoires in COVID-19. This CDR3 is 17 amino acids long. J gave up 0 bases and V 4 bases, and 7 bases lay outside the gene matches. The germline CDR1 and CDR2 sequences are SGHNT and YYREEE (reference sequence). The data were produced by immunoSEQ multiplex PCR, yet TCRdb's version contains in-frame clones alone and is incomplete. The sample contains 350,000 to 450,000 clones, 89% of which appear only once. Recruitment covered under 25 US areas and drew participants whose ages spanned about 18 to 90 years. The chain joins TRBV5-4 to TRBJ2-7, with 13 bases lining up with TRBD2. Sequencing was carried out using PBMCs or T cells enriched from blood (not recorded which). This TCR was recovered from a woman aged 25 to 45 who had recovered from COVID-19. The CDR3 protein is CASSPRTSGSNSYEQYF. CDR3 DNA: TGTGCCAGCAGCCCCCGGACTAGCGGGAGCAACTCCTACGAGCAGTACTTC.